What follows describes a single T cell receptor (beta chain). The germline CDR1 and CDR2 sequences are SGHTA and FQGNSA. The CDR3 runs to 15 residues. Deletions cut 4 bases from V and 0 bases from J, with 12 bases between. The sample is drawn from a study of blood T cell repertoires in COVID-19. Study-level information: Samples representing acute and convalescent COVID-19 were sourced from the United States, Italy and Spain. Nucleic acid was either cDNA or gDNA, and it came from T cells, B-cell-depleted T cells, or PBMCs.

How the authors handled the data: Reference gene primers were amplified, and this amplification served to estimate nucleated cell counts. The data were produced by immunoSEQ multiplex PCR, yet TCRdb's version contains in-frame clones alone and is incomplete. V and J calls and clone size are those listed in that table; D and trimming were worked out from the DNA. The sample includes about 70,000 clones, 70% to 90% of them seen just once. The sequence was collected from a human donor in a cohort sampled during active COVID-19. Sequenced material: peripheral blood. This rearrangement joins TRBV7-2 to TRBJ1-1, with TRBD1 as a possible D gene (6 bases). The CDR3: CASSSRGRMNTEAFF. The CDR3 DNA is TGTGCCAGCAGCTCCAGGGGTAGGATGAACACTGAAGCTTTCTTT.